This T cell receptor (beta chain) was captured in a study of cytomegalovirus exposure and HLA in healthy donors. Samples came from healthy bone marrow donors. To note about this clone: Its antigen remains unidentified.

Study conclusions and caveats: Sequences of the TCR beta chain were said to predict the HLA-A and HLA-B alleles of most subjects accurately. Later work associated around 18,000 TCR beta sequences with HLA alleles at 0.05 false discovery rate.

60 Vbeta and 13 Jbeta primers were used in PCR. Produced via immunoSEQ multiplex PCR; TCRdb's table is partial and in-frame only. This sample has roughly 200,000 clones, with approximately 86% found just once. The receptor was derived from a woman aged 25 to 45 in good health and CMV-seronegative. The specimen sequenced was PBMCs.

The CDR3 DNA reads as TGTGCCAGTAGTATGCCAGGGCGGGAGGGCTACGAGCAGTACTTC. Protein: CASSMPGREGYEQYF. The V and J genes are TRBV19 and TRBJ2-5, with 9 bases identical to TRBD2. Matching the DNA end better, TRBJ2-7 makes the J call doubtful. The CDR3 sequence is 15 residues long. The germline CDR1 and CDR2 sequences are LNHDA and SQIVND (reference sequence).